Below, 7 T cell receptor beta chains from the same sample are listed, as sequenced in a study of cytomegalovirus exposure and HLA in healthy donors. With 60 Vbeta and 13 Jbeta primers, the PCR was carried out. Sequencing used immunoSEQ multiplex PCR; TCRdb keeps in-frame clones, though not all of them. The profile covers roughly 190,000 clones, with around 86% appearing a single time and 6.3% taken by the ten largest. Sequences were obtained from PBMCs. These receptors originate from a man aged 40-50 years in good health and CMV-seropositive.

The gene calls are TRBV6-5 and TRBJ2-2; possibly TRBD1 for D (6 bases). The V end lost 0 bases, the J end lost 5 bases, and 13 bases lay between the germline ends. Germline V gene data show CDR1 as MNHEY and CDR2 as SVGAGI. This CDR3 is 16 amino acids long. The chain's CDR3 is CASSYSKAGDTGELFF. CDR3 in DNA: TGTGCCAGCAGTTACTCGAAAGCAGGGGATACCGGGGAGCTGTTTTTT.

V is TRBV5-6 and J is TRBJ2-7, with D possibly TRBD1 on 5 matching bases. Trimming left V 1 base short and J 3 bases short, with 11 bases between. This CDR3 is built from 14 residues. Germline CDR1 reads SGHDT; CDR2 reads YYEEEE. The CDR3 DNA is TGTGCCAGCAGCTTGCTAGGAAGGGGCTACGAGCAGTACTTC. It yields the protein CASSLLGRGYEQYF.

V and J are TRBV10-3 and TRBJ2-1, with 7 bases matching TRBD1. CDR3 size: 12 residues. The V gene end was trimmed by 2 bases and the J gene end by 8 bases; junction bases not matched to a gene: 0. The germline V gene encodes CDR1 ENHRY and CDR2 SYGVKD. The CDR3 is CAISEQGDEQFF. The CDR3 DNA sequence: TGTGCCATCAGTGAGCAGGGGGATGAGCAGTTCTTC.

V usage is TRBV5-4 and J usage is TRBJ1-3; 9 positions agree with TRBD1. This CDR3 is built from 16 residues. V was pared by 0 bases and J by 4 bases, with 5 bases of the junction left unmatched. The germline V gene encodes CDR1 SGHNT and CDR2 YYREEE (reference sequence). The CDR3 DNA reads TGTGCCAGCAGCTTGGATATACAGGGGGCCGGAAACACCATATATTTT. Translation gives CASSLDIQGAGNTIYF.

The rearrangement uses TRBV19 and TRBJ2-7, with a tentative D call TRBD1 (6 bases). The CDR3 covers 16 residues. CDR1 and CDR2 from the germline V gene are LNHDA and SQIVND (reference sequence). Deletions cut 1 base from V and 8 bases from J, with 21 bases between. The CDR3 DNA reads as TGTGCCAGTAGTATAGCATTGACCGTACAGGGTATTCAGCAGTACTTC. It yields the protein CASSIALTVQGIQQYF.

V usage is TRBV29-1 and J usage is TRBJ2-7; a possible D gene is TRBD1 (6 bases). CDR1 SQVTM and CDR2 ANQGSEA come from the germline V gene. The V and J ends lost 4 bases and 4 bases respectively, with 14 bases between them. The CDR3 length is 13 residues. CDR3 region: CSVGDRLIYEQYF. The CDR3 nucleotides read TGCAGCGTTGGCGACAGGTTAATTTACGAGCAGTACTTC.

The V call is TRBV7-6, the J call TRBJ1-1; D not certain. The germline V and J ends were trimmed by 1 base and 0 bases, with 6 bases remaining between them. CDR1 SGHVS and CDR2 FNYEAQ come from the germline V gene. CDR3 length: 14 amino acids. DNA for the CDR3: TGTGCCAGCAGCTTAGGGCCAGTGAACACTGAAGCTTTCTTT. Protein sequence: CASSLGPVNTEAFF. Filled out from reference TRBV7-6 and TRBJ1-1, the complete variable domain reads GAGVSQSPRYKVTKRGQDVALRCDPISGHVSLYWYRQALGQGPEFLTYFNYEAQQDKSGLPNDRFSAERPEGSISTLTIQRTEQRDSAMYRCASSLGPVNTEAFFGQGTRLTVV.